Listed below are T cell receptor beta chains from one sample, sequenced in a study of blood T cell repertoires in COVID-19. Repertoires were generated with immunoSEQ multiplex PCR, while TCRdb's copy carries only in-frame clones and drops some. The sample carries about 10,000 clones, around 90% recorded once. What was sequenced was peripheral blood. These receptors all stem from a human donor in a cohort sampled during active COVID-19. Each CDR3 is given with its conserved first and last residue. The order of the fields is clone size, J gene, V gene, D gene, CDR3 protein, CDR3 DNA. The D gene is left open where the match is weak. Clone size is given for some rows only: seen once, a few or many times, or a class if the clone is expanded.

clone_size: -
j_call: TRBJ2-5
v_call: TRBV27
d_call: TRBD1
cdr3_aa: CASSWTGGGETQYF
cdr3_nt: TGTGCCAGCAGTTGGACAGGGGGAGGAGAGACCCAGTACTTC

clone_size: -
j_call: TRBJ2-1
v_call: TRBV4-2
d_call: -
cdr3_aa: CASSQDPVRWIEQFF
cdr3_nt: TGTGCCAGCAGCCAAGATCCGGTCAGGTGGATTGAGCAGTTCTTC

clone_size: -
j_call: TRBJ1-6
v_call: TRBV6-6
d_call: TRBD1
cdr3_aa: CASTPDRGGWSPLHF
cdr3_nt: TGTGCCAGCACCCCGGACAGGGGCGGTTGGTCACCCCTCCACTTT

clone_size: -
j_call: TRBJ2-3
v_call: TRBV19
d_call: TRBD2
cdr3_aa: CASSIRRLAGDTQYF
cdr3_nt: TGTGCCAGTAGTATTAGGAGACTAGCGGGGGATACGCAGTATTTT

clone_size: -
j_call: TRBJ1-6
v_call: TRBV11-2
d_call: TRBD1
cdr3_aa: CASSGQGAGSPLHF
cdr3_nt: TGTGCCAGCAGCGGACAGGGGGCTGGTTCACCCCTCCACTTT

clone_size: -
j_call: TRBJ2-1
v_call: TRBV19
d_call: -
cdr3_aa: CASGGVYNEQFF
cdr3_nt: TGTGCCAGTGGAGGGGTATACAATGAGCAGTTCTTC

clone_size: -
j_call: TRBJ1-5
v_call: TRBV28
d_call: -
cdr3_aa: CASSLYRGLYQPQHF
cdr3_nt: TGTGCCAGCAGTTTATACCGGGGTTTGTATCAGCCCCAGCATTTT

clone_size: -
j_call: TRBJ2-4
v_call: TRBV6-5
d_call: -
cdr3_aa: CASSYSAGNKNIQYF
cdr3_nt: TGTGCCAGCAGTTACTCAGCAGGGAACAAAAACATTCAGTACTTC

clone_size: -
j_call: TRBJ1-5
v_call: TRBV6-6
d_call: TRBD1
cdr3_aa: CASTPGTGSNQPQHF
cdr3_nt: TGTGCCAGCACACCCGGGACAGGGAGCAATCAGCCCCAGCATTTT

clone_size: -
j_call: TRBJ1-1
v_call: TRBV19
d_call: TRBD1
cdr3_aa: CASNPTGVNTEAFF
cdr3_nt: TGTGCCAGTAACCCGACAGGGGTGAACACTGAAGCTTTCTTT

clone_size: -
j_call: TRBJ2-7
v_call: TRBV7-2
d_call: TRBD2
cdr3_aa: CASSLQSGGGTYEQYF
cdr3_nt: TGTGCCAGCAGCTTACAGAGCGGGGGGGGTACCTACGAGCAGTACTTC

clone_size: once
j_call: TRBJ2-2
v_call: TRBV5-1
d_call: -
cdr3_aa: CASGGLRELFF
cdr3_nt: TGCGCCAGCGGCGGACTCCGGGAGCTGTTTTTT

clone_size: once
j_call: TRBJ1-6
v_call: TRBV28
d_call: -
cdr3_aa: CASSETDSLSPLHF
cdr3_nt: TGTGCCAGCAGCGAGACGGACTCCCTTTCACCCCTCCACTTT

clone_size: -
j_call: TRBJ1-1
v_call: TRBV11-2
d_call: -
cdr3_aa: CASSPRTHTWNTEAFF
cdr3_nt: TGTGCCAGCAGCCCCCGGACACACACGTGGAACACTGAAGCTTTCTTT

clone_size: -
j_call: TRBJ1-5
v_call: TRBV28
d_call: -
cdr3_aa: CASSLINSNQPQHF
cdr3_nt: TGTGCCAGCAGTTTAATCAATAGCAATCAGCCCCAGCATTTT

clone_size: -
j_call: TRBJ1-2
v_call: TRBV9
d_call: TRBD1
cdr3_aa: CASSVGGTGSGYTF
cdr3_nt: TGTGCCAGCAGCGTAGGAGGGACAGGGTCTGGCTACACCTTC

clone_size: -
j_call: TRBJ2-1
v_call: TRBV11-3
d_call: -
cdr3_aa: CASSSGGPGTYNEQFF
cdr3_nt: TGTGCCAGCAGCTCCGGGGGGCCAGGGACCTACAATGAGCAGTTCTTC

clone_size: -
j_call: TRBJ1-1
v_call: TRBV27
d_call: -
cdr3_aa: CASSRAGFGNTEAFF
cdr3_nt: TGTGCCAGCAGTCGGGCAGGGTTCGGGAACACTGAAGCTTTCTTT

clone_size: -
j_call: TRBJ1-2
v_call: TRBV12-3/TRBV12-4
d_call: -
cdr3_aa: CASRPSSGIGYTF
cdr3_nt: TGTGCCAGCAGGCCAAGTTCAGGGATAGGCTACACCTTC

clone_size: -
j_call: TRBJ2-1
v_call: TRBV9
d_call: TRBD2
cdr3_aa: CASSGISGGFSREQFF
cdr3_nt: TGTGCCAGCAGCGGGATTAGCGGGGGGTTTAGTCGTGAGCAGTTCTTC

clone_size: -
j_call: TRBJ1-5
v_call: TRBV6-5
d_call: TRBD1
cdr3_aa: CASSKTGMSNQPQHF
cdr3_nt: TGTGCCAGCAGTAAGACAGGGATGAGCAATCAGCCCCAGCATTTT

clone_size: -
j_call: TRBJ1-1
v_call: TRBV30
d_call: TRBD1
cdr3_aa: CAWTPQGRTEAFF
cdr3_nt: TGTGCCTGGACCCCACAGGGGAGGACTGAAGCTTTCTTT

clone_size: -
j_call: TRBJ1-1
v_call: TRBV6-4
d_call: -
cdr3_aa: CASSGRSNTEAFF
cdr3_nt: TGTGCCAGCAGTGGGCGGTCGAACACTGAAGCTTTCTTT

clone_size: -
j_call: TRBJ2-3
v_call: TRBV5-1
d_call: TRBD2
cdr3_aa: CASSFTGGYTDTQYF
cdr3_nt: TGCGCCAGCAGCTTTACGGGGGGGTACACAGATACGCAGTATTTT

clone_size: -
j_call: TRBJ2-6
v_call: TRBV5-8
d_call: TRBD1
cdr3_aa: CASSLGFGTAVSGANVLTF
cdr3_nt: TGTGCCAGCAGCTTGGGGTTCGGGACAGCTGTCTCTGGGGCCAACGTCCTGACTTTC

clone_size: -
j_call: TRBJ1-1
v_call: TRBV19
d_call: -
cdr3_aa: CASSRGQGATEAFF
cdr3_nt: TGTGCCAGTAGTAGGGGTCAGGGCGCCACTGAAGCTTTCTTT

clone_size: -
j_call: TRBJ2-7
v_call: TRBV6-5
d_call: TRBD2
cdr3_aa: CASSYRGLAGDEQYF
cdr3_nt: TGTGCCAGCAGTTACCGAGGACTAGCGGGGGACGAGCAGTACTTC

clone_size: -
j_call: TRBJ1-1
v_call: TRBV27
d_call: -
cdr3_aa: CASSLKGSGGVRSAFF
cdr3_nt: TGTGCCAGCAGTTTAAAAGGGTCGGGAGGAGTACGTTCGGCTTTCTTT

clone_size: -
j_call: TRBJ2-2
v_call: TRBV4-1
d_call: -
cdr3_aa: CASSQVQNTGELFF
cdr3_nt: TGCGCCAGCAGCCAAGTTCAGAACACCGGGGAGCTGTTTTTT

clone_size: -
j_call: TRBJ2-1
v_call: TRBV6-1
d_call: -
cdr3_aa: CASSEEAGGFDEQFF
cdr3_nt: TGTGCCAGCAGTGAAGAGGCAGGGGGGTTCGATGAGCAGTTCTTC

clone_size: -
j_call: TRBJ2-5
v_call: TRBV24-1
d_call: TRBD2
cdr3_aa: CATSAVSGGIETQYF
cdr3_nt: TGTGCCACCAGTGCGGTTAGCGGGGGGATAGAGACCCAGTACTTC

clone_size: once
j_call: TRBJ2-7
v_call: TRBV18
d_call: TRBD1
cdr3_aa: CASSPDPSPVRGSSYEQYF
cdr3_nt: TGTGCCAGCTCACCAGACCCATCCCCCGTCAGGGGGTCCTCCTACGAGCAGTACTTC

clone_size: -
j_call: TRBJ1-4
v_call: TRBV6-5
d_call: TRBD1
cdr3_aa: CASSSYPGTGAEKLFF
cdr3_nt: TGTGCCAGCAGTTCCTATCCCGGGACAGGAGCAGAAAAACTGTTTTTT

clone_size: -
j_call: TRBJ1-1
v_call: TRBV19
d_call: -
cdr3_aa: CASSIPQQEFMNTEAFF
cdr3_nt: TGTGCCAGTAGTATCCCCCAGCAGGAATTTATGAACACTGAAGCTTTCTTT

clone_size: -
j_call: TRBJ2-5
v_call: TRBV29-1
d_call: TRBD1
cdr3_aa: CSARDRGLETQYF
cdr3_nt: TGCAGCGCCCGGGACAGGGGGCTTGAGACCCAGTACTTC

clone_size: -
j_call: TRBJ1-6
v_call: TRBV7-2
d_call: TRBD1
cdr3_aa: CASSLDRAGNSPLHF
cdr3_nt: TGTGCCAGCAGCTTGGACAGGGCGGGAAATTCACCCCTCCACTTT

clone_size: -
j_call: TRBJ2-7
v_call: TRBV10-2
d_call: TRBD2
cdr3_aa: CASSEAGAYEQYF
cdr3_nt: TGCGCCAGCAGTGAAGCGGGGGCCTACGAGCAGTACTTC

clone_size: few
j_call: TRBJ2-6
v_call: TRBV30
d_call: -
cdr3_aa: CAWTPGVYGANVLTF
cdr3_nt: TGTGCCTGGACCCCGGGGGTATATGGGGCCAACGTCCTGACTTTC

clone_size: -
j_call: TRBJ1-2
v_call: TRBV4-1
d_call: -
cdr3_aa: CASSHGLGYTF
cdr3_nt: TGCGCCAGCAGCCACGGACTTGGCTACACCTTC

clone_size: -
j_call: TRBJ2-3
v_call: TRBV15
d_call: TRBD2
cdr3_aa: CATSSEGTSGGMGTDTQYF
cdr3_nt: TGTGCCACCAGCAGTGAAGGGACTAGCGGGGGGATGGGCACAGATACGCAGTATTTT

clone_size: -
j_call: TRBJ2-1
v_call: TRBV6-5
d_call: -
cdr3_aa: CASSYSGGSYNEQFF
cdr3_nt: TGTGCCAGCAGTTACTCTGGGGGGTCCTACAATGAGCAGTTCTTC

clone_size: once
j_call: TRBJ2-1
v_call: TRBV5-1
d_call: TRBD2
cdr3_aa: CASGKGLAGVLRHYNEQFF
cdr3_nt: TGCGCCAGCGGAAAGGGACTAGCGGGGGTCCTGCGACATTACAATGAGCAGTTCTTC

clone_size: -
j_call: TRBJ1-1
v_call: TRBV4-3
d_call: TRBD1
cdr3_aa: CASSQELRDRAVGTEAFF
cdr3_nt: TGCGCCAGCAGCCAAGAATTGAGGGACAGGGCGGTCGGCACTGAAGCTTTCTTT